This is a list of T cell receptor beta chains from one sample in a study of T-cell memory formation after mild COVID-19. TCRdb passed the 5' RACE reads through MiXCR, listing each CDR3 protein once. The sample carries 400,000 to 500,000 distinct CDR3 sequences, 20% recorded once. Sequencing was performed on PBMCs or a T cell subset sorted from them (not recorded which). These receptors all come from an adult woman who had mild COVID-19 (a few samples of this study predate the infection). Cell type and time point are not known. The CDR3 runs from the conserved cysteine through the conserved F or W. A D gene is named only where the DNA matches it firmly. Only part of the rows carry a size: once, few, many, or a class if the clone is expanded.

.	.	TRBV2	TRBJ1-1	CASGSGPGRTEAFF	TGTGCCAGCGGCAGCGGACCTGGCCGCACTGAAGCTTTCTTT
.	.	TRBV3-1	TRBJ1-1	CASNEGRSTEAFF	TGTGCCAGCAACGAGGGGCGAAGCACTGAAGCTTTCTTT
.	.	TRBV7-3	TRBJ1-5	CASSSGFGQPQHF	TGTGCCAGCAGCTCGGGATTTGGCCAGCCCCAGCATTTT
.	many	TRBV20-1	TRBJ1-1	CSARGGRGVTEAFF	TGCAGTGCTAGAGGTGGCCGGGGAGTGACTGAAGCTTTCTTT
TRBD1	few	TRBV9	TRBJ2-3	CASSHTDRQGPSTDTQYF	TGTGCCAGCAGCCACACAGATCGACAGGGACCTAGCACAGATACGCAGTATTTT
.	.	TRBV30	TRBJ2-7	CAWSKVYEQYF	TGTGCCTGGAGCAAGGTCTACGAGCAGTACTTC
.	.	TRBV3-1	TRBJ2-3	CASRRGGAPTDTQYF	TGTGCCAGCAGACGCGGTGGGGCTCCCACAGATACGCAGTATTTT
.	few	TRBV9	TRBJ1-3	CASSVTDGNTIYF	TGTGCCAGCAGCGTGACTGATGGAAACACCATATATTTT
TRBD1	.	TRBV27	TRBJ1-2	CASTFLGTAFNYGYTF	TGTGCCAGCACCTTCTTGGGGACAGCCTTTAACTATGGCTACACCTTC
TRBD2	once	TRBV18	TRBJ2-5	CASSPRTSGRTQATQYF	TGTGCCAGCTCACCAAGGACTAGCGGGAGGACCCAAGCGACCCAGTACTTC
TRBD2	.	TRBV4-3	TRBJ2-1	CASSQVAGTSGSDEQFF	TGCGCCAGCAGCCAAGTGGCCGGGACTAGCGGGAGCGATGAGCAGTTCTTC
.	few	TRBV12-3/TRBV12-4	TRBJ2-7	CASSLVGITYEQYF	TGTGCCAGCAGTTTAGTGGGGATTACCTACGAGCAGTACTTC
.	few	TRBV18	TRBJ2-1	CASSFGTYNEQFF	TGTGCCAGCTCATTCGGGACCTACAATGAGCAGTTCTTC
.	once	TRBV2	TRBJ2-2	CASRLGQRNAGELFF	TGTGCCAGCCGTTTAGGACAGAGGAACGCCGGGGAGCTGTTTTTT
.	.	TRBV12-3/TRBV12-4	TRBJ1-2	CASSQQVGYGYTF	TGTGCCAGCAGTCAACAGGTCGGCTATGGCTACACCTTC
TRBD2	few	TRBV7-2	TRBJ2-3	CASSLDSLAGLPSTDTQYF	TGTGCCAGCAGCTTGGATTCCCTAGCGGGACTCCCTAGCACAGATACGCAGTATTTT
TRBD1	.	TRBV4-1	TRBJ2-3	CASSQEDRDRDLNTDTQYF	TGCGCCAGCAGCCAAGAAGACCGGGACAGGGACCTTAACACAGATACGCAGTATTTT
TRBD1	.	TRBV5-1	TRBJ2-3	CASSWGTGSTDTQYF	TGCGCCAGCAGCTGGGGGACAGGGAGCACAGATACGCAGTATTTT
.	.	TRBV29-1	TRBJ1-1	CSVGAGATEAFF	TGCAGCGTTGGGGCGGGGGCCACTGAAGCTTTCTTT
TRBD2	.	TRBV20-1	TRBJ2-7	CSATSLAGGRGEQYF	TGCAGTGCAACTTCACTAGCGGGAGGGCGAGGCGAGCAGTACTTC
.	few	TRBV6-1	TRBJ2-7	CASSEGGRTLYYEQYF	TGTGCCAGCAGTGAAGGAGGCAGAACTCTTTACTACGAGCAGTACTTC
.	.	TRBV15	TRBJ1-6	CATSRDVSNSPLHF	TGTGCCACCAGCAGAGATGTCAGTAATTCACCCCTCCACTTT
.	few	TRBV7-2	TRBJ1-1	CASSLESRLGTEAFF	TGTGCCAGCAGCTTAGAATCTCGGCTGGGCACTGAAGCTTTCTTT